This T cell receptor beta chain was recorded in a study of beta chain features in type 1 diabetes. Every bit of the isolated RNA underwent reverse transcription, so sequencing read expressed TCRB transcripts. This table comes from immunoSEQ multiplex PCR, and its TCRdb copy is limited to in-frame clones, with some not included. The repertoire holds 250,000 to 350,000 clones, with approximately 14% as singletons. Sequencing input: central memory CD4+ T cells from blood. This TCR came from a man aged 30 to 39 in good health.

The CDR3 loop is CASSLKGQGTSGANVLTF. In DNA, the CDR3 is TGTGCCAGCAGTTTAAAGGGACAGGGAACCTCTGGGGCCAACGTCCTGACTTTC. The chain is built from TRBV27 and TRBJ2-6; TRBD1 aligns across 9 bases. The length of the CDR3 is 18 residues. The J segment lost 0 bases and the V segment lost 2 bases, leaving 5 bases of the junction unmatched. Germline assignment: CDR1 MNHEY and CDR2 SMNVEV (reference sequence).